This T cell receptor beta chain was captured by sequencing in a study of cytomegalovirus exposure and HLA in healthy donors. Overall study results and limits: Clusters of TCRs from the first cohort tended to co-occur in the roughly 120 validation repertoires (as a later analysis found). The authors listed roughly 150 TCR beta chains as cytomegalovirus-associated.

Germline loops: CDR1 GTSNPN, CDR2 SVGIG (reference sequence). The CDR3 extends over 15 amino acids. V shed 0 bases, J shed 4 bases, and the junction held 8 bases outside the gene matches. A remark on this clone: Its antigen remains unidentified.

The method was immunoSEQ multiplex PCR; TCRdb's version includes in-frame clones alone and lacks a portion of them. The sample has about 250,000 clones, less than 90% seen once. The J gene is TRBJ1-1, the V gene TRBV30; 7 bases map to TRBD1. The TCR originated in a man aged 18 to 30 in good health and CMV-seropositive. Sample: PBMCs. The CDR3 DNA sequence: TGTGCCTGGAGTGTACTGGGCAGGGGGGTCACTGAAGCTTTCTTT. Translating it yields CAWSVLGRGVTEAFF.